The sequence of this T cell receptor (beta chain) was determined in a study of CD4 and CD8 cells across lung adenocarcinoma regions. A single record per CDR3 protein comes from TCRdb applying MiXCR to the PCR reads. The data show 3,000 or so distinct CDR3 sequences, with around 62% seen just once and about a sixth held by the top ten. The CDR3 covers 15 residues. J lost 4 bases, V lost 0 bases, and 0 bases had no gene match. The germline V gene has CDR1 MRHNA and CDR2 SNTAGT. Localized lung adenocarcinoma, a non-small cell lung cancer, affected the donors. This clonotype rates as large. The TCR comes from a male donor with lung adenocarcinoma. The CD4 and CD8 labels of this study may be unreliable. V gene TRBV6-4 combines with J gene TRBJ2-2; 9 nucleotides agree with TRBD2. Sequencing was carried out using CD4+ T cells from the margin of a lung tumor. Here the CDR3 reads CASSDSSGSTGELFF. DNA of the CDR3: TGTGCCAGCAGTGACTCTAGCGGGAGCACCGGGGAGCTGTTTTTT.